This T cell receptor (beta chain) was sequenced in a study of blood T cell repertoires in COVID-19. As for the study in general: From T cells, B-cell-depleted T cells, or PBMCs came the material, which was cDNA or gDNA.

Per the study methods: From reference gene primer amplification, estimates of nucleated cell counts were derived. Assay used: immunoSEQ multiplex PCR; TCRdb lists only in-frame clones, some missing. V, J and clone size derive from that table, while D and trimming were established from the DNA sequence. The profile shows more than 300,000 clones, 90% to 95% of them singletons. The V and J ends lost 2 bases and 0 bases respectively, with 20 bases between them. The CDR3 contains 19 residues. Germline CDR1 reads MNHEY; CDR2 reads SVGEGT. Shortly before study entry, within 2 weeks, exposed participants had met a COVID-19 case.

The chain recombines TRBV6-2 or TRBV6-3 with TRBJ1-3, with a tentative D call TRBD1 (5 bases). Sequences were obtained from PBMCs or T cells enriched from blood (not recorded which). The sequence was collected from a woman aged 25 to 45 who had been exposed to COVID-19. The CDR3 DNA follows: TGTGCCAGCAGTTACCTACAGGCGGACACCTACATCTCTGGAAACACCATATATTTT. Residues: CASSYLQADTYISGNTIYF.